This is a list of T cell receptor beta chains from one sample in a study of T cells in localized non-small cell lung cancer. This table comes from immunoSEQ multiplex PCR, and its TCRdb copy is limited to in-frame clones, with some not included. The profile covers around 3,000 clones, with 23% appearing a single time and roughly 25% taken by the ten largest. The input for sequencing was lung tumor tissue, taken before any cancer treatment. The receptors were gathered from a woman aged 35 to 69 with stage I lung adenocarcinoma. CDR3s include the opening cysteine and the closing phenylalanine or tryptophan. Size tells how often a clone was seen (once, few, many) or the class of an expanded clone, and some rows leave it out.

clone size: -
CDR3 length: 16
J gene: TRBJ2-3
V gene: TRBV6-8
CDR3 protein: CASSYSPDLAVDTQYF

clone size: -
CDR3 length: 14
J gene: TRBJ2-5
V gene: TRBV28
CDR3 protein: CASSPPDSQETQYF

clone size: -
CDR3 length: 13
J gene: TRBJ2-1
V gene: TRBV19
CDR3 protein: CASSIELKSEQFF

clone size: -
CDR3 length: 13
J gene: TRBJ1-4
V gene: TRBV6-8
CDR3 protein: CASSYRSNEKLFF

clone size: few
CDR3 length: 15
J gene: TRBJ1-2
V gene: TRBV19
CDR3 protein: CASSSDAGRRSGYTF

clone size: -
CDR3 length: 15
J gene: TRBJ2-1
V gene: TRBV11-3
CDR3 protein: CASSLSGGARDEQFF

clone size: -
CDR3 length: 12
J gene: TRBJ1-6
V gene: TRBV29-1
CDR3 protein: CSVGEGDSPLHF

clone size: few
CDR3 length: 12
J gene: TRBJ1-2
V gene: TRBV9
CDR3 protein: CASRAPDYGYTF

clone size: medium-sized
CDR3 length: 12
J gene: TRBJ1-4
V gene: TRBV19
CDR3 protein: CASSIARGKLFF

clone size: -
CDR3 length: 13
J gene: TRBJ2-7
V gene: TRBV29-1
CDR3 protein: CSVWTDGSYEQYF

clone size: few
CDR3 length: 17
J gene: TRBJ2-5
V gene: TRBV11-3
CDR3 protein: CASSFPTGTGGKKTQYF

clone size: -
CDR3 length: 15
J gene: TRBJ1-5
V gene: TRBV30
CDR3 protein: CAWSAKGAPNQPQHF

clone size: -
CDR3 length: 15
J gene: TRBJ1-6
V gene: TRBV19
CDR3 protein: CASSRTGIDNSPLHF

clone size: few
CDR3 length: 14
J gene: TRBJ1-1
V gene: TRBV9
CDR3 protein: CASSPLSWRTEAFF

clone size: -
CDR3 length: 20
J gene: TRBJ2-6
V gene: TRBV14
CDR3 protein: CASSHGGEPTDRSGANVLTF

clone size: medium-sized
CDR3 length: 16
J gene: TRBJ2-2
V gene: TRBV11-3
CDR3 protein: CASSMGQAPNTGELFF

clone size: -
CDR3 length: 17
J gene: TRBJ1-6
V gene: TRBV19
CDR3 protein: CASSPRRAGTVNSPLHF

clone size: -
CDR3 length: 15
J gene: TRBJ2-7
V gene: TRBV9
CDR3 protein: CASSVGGTGAYEQYF

clone size: -
CDR3 length: 15
J gene: TRBJ2-5
V gene: TRBV5-1
CDR3 protein: CASSYKLADQETQYF

clone size: -
CDR3 length: 21
J gene: TRBJ2-2
V gene: TRBV19
CDR3 protein: CASSIYGTSGDFPLNTGELFF

clone size: medium-sized
CDR3 length: 14
J gene: TRBJ2-1
V gene: TRBV11-3
CDR3 protein: CASSLEQAYNEQFF

clone size: few
CDR3 length: 17
J gene: TRBJ1-6
V gene: TRBV11-3
CDR3 protein: CASSSPREDTYNSPLHF

clone size: -
CDR3 length: 13
J gene: TRBJ2-5
V gene: TRBV30
CDR3 protein: CAWSVVVGETQYF

clone size: -
CDR3 length: 14
J gene: TRBJ1-1
V gene: TRBV11-3
CDR3 protein: CASSFRTEGTEAFF

clone size: -
CDR3 length: 16
J gene: TRBJ2-3
V gene: TRBV28
CDR3 protein: CASGGRGLVGTDTQYF

clone size: -
CDR3 length: 15
J gene: TRBJ2-2
V gene: TRBV19
CDR3 protein: CAATSGQGDTGELFF

clone size: medium-sized
CDR3 length: 15
J gene: TRBJ1-6
V gene: TRBV11-3
CDR3 protein: CASSLGGADNSPLHF

clone size: medium-sized
CDR3 length: 13
J gene: TRBJ2-7
V gene: TRBV9
CDR3 protein: CASSVGSSYEQYF

clone size: -
CDR3 length: 14
J gene: TRBJ2-3
V gene: TRBV5-1
CDR3 protein: CASRVGIDGDTQYF